This T cell receptor (beta chain) was found in a study of shared clonotypes between healthy human individuals. The protocol was immunoSEQ multiplex PCR, while the TCRdb copy is restricted to in-frame clones and leaves out a portion. The repertoire includes roughly 760,000 clones, around 72% of them detected once, and approximately 1.8% sits in the top ten. V lost 5 bases to trimming and J lost 12 bases; unmatched junction nucleotides: 9. The length of the CDR3 is 13 residues. Germline V lookup: CDR1 MNHEY, CDR2 SMNVEV (reference sequence). J is TRBJ1-4 and V is TRBV27, with 7 bases matching TRBD1. The sequence was collected from a woman in her thirties in good health. Sequenced material: memory CD4+ T cells sorted from blood. Noted subset: CD45RA-negative fraction. The CDR3 protein is CASSIEGGAELFF. The CDR3, as DNA: TGTGCCAGCAGTATTGAAGGGGGCGCGGAACTGTTTTTT.